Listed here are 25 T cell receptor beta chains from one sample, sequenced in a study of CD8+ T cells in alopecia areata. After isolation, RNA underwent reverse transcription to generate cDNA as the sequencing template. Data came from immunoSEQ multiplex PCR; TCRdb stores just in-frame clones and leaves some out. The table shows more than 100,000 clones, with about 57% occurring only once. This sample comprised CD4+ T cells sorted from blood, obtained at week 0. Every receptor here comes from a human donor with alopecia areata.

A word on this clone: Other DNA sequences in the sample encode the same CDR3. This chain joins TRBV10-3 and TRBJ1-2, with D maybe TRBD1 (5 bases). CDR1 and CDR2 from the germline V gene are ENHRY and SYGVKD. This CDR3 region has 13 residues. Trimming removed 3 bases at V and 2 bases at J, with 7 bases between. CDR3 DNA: TGTGCCATCAGTGATAGGACAAACTATGGCTACACCTTC. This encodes CAISDRTNYGYTF.

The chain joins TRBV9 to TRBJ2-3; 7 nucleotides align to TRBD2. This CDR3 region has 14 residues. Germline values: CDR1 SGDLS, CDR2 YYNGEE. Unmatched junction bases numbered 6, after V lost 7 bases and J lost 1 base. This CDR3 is CASGRAGGTDTQYF. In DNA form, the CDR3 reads TGTGCCAGCGGGCGGGCGGGGGGCACAGATACGCAGTATTTT.

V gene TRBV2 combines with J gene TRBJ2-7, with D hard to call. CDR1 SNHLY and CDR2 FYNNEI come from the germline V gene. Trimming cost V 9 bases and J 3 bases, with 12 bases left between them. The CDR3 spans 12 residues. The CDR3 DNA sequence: TGTGCCAGTGCAGACTGGAACTACGAGCAGTACTTC. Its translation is CASADWNYEQYF. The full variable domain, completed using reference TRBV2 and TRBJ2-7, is EPEVTQTPSHQVTQMGQEVILRCVPISNHLYFYWYRQILGQKVEFLVSFYNNEISEKSEIFDDQFSVERPDGSNFTLKIRSTKLEDSAMYFCASADWNYEQYFGPGTRLTVT.

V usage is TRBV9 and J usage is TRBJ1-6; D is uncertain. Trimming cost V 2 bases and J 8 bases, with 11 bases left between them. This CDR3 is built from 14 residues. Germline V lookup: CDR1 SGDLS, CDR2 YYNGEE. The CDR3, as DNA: TGTGCCAGCAGCGTGAACCTCGCGGATTCACCCCTCCACTTT. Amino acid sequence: CASSVNLADSPLHF. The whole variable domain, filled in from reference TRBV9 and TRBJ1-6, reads DSGVTQTPKHLITATGQRVTLRCSPRSGDLSVYWYQQSLDQGLQFLIQYYNGEERAKGNILERFSAQQFPDLHSELNLSSLELGDSALYFCASSVNLADSPLHFGNGTRLTVT.

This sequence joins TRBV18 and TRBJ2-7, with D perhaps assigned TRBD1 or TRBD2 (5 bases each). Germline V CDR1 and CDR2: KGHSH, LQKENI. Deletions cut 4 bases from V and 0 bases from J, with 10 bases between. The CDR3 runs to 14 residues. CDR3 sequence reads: CASSRDELSYEQYF. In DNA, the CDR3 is TGTGCCAGCTCACGGGACGAACTCTCCTACGAGCAGTACTTC.

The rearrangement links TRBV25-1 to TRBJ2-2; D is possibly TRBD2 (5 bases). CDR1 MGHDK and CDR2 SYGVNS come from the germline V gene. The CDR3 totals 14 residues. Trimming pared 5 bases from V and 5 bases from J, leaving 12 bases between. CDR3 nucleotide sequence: TGTGCCAGCAGTTACCTCGGGGATACCGGGGAGCTGTTTTTT. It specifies CASSYLGDTGELFF.

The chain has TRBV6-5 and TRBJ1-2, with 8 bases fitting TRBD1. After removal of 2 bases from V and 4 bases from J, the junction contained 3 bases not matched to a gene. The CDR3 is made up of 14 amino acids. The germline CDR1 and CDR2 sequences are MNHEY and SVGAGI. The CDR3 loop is CASSYDRGFYGYTF. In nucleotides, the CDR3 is TGTGCCAGCAGTTACGACAGGGGCTTCTATGGCTACACCTTC.

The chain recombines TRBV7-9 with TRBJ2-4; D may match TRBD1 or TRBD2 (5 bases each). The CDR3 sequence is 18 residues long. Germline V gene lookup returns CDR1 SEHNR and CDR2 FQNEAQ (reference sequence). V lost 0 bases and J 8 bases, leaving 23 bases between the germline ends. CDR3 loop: CASSLALPGPRLGDIQYF. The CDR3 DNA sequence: TGTGCCAGCAGCTTAGCGCTCCCGGGACCCAGGCTCGGGGACATTCAGTACTTC.

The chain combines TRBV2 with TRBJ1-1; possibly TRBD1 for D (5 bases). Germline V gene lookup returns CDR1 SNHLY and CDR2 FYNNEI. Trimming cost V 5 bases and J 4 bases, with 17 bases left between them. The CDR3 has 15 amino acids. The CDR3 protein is CASSLQGFVGTEAFF. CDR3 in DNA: TGTGCCAGCAGTCTTCAGGGTTTTGTAGGCACTGAAGCTTTCTTT.

CDR3: CASSARQEETQYF. The CDR3, as DNA: TGTGCCAGCTCAGCACGACAGGAAGAGACCCAGTACTTC. The chain joins TRBV18 to TRBJ2-5, with D possibly being TRBD1 (6 bases). Germline-derived CDR1 and CDR2 are KGHSH and LQKENI. This CDR3 has 13 residues. The V and J ends lost 5 bases and 3 bases respectively, with 10 bases between them.

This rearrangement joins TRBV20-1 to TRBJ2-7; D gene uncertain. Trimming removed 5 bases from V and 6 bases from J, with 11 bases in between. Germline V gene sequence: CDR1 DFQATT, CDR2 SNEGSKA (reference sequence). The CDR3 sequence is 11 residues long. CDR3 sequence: CSAPRWTEQYF. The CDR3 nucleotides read TGCAGTGCTCCCCGGTGGACCGAGCAGTACTTC.

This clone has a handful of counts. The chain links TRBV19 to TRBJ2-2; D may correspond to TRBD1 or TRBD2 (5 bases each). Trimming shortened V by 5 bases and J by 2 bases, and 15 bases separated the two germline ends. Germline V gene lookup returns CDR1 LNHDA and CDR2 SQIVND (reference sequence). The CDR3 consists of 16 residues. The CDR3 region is CASSPLGAGNTGELFF. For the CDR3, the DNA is TGTGCCAGTAGTCCGCTAGGGGCGGGTAACACCGGGGAGCTGTTTTTT. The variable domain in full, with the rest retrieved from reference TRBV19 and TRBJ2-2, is DGGITQSPKYLFRKEGQNVTLSCEQNLNHDAMYWYRQDPGQGLRLIYYSQIVNDFQKGDIAEGYSVSREKKESFPLTVTSAQKNPTAFYLCASSPLGAGNTGELFFGEGSRLTVL.

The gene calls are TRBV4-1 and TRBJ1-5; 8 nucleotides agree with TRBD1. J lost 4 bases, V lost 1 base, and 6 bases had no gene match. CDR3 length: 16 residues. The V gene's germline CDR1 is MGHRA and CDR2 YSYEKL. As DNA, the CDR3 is TGCGCCAGCAGCCAAGCTGGACAGGGCCGAAATCAGCCCCAGCATTTT. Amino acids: CASSQAGQGRNQPQHF.

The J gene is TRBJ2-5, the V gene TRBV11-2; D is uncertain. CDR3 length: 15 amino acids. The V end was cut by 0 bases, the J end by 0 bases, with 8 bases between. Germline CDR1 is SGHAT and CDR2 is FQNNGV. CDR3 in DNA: TGTGCCAGCAGCTTAGATCTGCGGCACCAAGAGACCCAGTACTTC. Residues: CASSLDLRHQETQYF.

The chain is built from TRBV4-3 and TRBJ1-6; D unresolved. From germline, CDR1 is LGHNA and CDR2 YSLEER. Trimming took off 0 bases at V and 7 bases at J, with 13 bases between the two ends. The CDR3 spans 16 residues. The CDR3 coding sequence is TGCGCCAGCAGCCAAGATTTTACAGAGTTAAATTCACCCCTCCACTTT. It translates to CASSQDFTELNSPLHF.

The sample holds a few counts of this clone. The CDR3 DNA is TGTGCCAGCAGCTTACTTCAGGACTCCTACGAGCAGTACTTC. Its translation: CASSLLQDSYEQYF. V is TRBV7-8 and J is TRBJ2-7, with no clear D. Germline V gene data show CDR1 as SGHVS and CDR2 as FQNEAQ. V shed 2 bases and J shed 0 bases, with 8 bases lying between them. The CDR3 runs to 14 residues.

The CDR3 nucleotides are TGCGCCAGCAGCCAAGATGGGCCTAAGGGAGAGACCCAGTACTTC. Translating gives CASSQDGPKGETQYF. The chain combines TRBV4-1 with TRBJ2-5, with D unclear. Trimming took 0 bases from V and 4 from J, leaving 12 bases between them. Germline V gene sequence: CDR1 MGHRA, CDR2 YSYEKL. This CDR3 comprises 15 residues.

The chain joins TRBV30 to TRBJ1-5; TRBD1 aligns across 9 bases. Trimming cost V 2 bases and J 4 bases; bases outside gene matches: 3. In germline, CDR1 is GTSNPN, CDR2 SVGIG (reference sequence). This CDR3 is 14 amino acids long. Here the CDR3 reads CAWSPGQGNQPQHF. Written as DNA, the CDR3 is TGTGCCTGGAGTCCGGGACAGGGAAATCAGCCCCAGCATTTT.

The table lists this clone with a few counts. CDR3: CASGRNQPQHF. CDR3 bases: TGTGCCAGCGGTAGGAATCAGCCCCAGCATTTT. The rearrangement joins TRBV19 to TRBJ1-5; D is unclear. V dropped 9 bases and J dropped 4 bases, with 7 bases sitting between them. The germline V gene encodes CDR1 LNHDA and CDR2 SQIVND (reference sequence). The CDR3 length is 11 residues.

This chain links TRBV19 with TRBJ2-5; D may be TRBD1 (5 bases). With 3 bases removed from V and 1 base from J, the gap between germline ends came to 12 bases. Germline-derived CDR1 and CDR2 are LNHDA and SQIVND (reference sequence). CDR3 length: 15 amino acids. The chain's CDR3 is CASSISAGFQETQYF. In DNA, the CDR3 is TGTGCCAGTAGTATCAGTGCAGGGTTCCAAGAGACCCAGTACTTC. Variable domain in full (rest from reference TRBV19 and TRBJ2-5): DGGITQSPKYLFRKEGQNVTLSCEQNLNHDAMYWYRQDPGQGLRLIYYSQIVNDFQKGDIAEGYSVSREKKESFPLTVTSAQKNPTAFYLCASSISAGFQETQYFGPGTRLLVL.

The CDR3 loop reads CASSLVQGIANYGYTF. CDR3 nucleotide sequence: TGTGCCAGCAGCTTAGTGCAAGGGATAGCTAACTATGGCTACACCTTC. This rearrangement joins TRBV7-9 to TRBJ1-2, with D uncertain. CDR1 SEHNR and CDR2 FQNEAQ come from the germline V gene (reference sequence). This CDR3 comprises 16 residues. The V end lost 1 base, the J end lost 0 bases, and 12 bases lay between the germline ends.

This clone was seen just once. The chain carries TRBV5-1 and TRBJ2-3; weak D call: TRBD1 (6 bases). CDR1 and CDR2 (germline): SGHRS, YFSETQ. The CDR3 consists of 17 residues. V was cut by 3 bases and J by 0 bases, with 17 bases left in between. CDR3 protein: CASSWAVGGFSTDTQYF. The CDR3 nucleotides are TGCGCCAGCAGCTGGGCTGTAGGGGGATTTAGCACAGATACGCAGTATTTT.

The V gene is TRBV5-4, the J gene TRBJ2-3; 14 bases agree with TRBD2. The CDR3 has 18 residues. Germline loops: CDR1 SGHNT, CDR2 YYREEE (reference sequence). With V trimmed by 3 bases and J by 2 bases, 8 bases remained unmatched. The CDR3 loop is CASSSGTSGRGNTDTQYF. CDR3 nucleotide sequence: TGTGCCAGCAGCTCAGGGACTAGCGGGAGAGGGAACACAGATACGCAGTATTTT.

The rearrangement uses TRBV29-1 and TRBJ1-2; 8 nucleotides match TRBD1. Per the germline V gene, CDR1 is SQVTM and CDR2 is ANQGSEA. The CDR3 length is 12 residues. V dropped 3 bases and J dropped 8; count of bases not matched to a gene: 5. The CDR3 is CSVDRQGLGYTF. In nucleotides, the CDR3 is TGCAGCGTTGATCGACAGGGGTTAGGCTACACCTTC.

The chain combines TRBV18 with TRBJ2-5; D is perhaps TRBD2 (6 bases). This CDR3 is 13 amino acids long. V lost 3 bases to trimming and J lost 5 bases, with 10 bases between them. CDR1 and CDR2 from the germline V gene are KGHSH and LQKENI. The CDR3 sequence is CASSPEGGETQYF. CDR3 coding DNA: TGTGCCAGCTCACCGGAGGGCGGGGAGACCCAGTACTTC.